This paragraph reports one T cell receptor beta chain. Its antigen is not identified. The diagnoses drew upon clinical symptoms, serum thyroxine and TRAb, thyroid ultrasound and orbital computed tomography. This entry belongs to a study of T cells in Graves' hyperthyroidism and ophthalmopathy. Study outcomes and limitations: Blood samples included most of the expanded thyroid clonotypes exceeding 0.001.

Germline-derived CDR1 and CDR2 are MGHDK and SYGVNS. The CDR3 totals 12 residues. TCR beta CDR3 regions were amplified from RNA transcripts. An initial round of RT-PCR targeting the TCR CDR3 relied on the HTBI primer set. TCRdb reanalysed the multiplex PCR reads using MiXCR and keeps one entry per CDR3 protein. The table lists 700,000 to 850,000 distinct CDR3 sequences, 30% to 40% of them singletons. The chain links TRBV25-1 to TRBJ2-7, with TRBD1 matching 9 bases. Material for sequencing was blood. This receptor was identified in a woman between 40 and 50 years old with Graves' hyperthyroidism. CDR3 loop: CARRGQGSEQYF. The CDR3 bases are TGTGCTAGACGGGGACAGGGTTCCGAGCAGTACTTC.